Listed here is a single T cell receptor beta chain. Repertoires were generated with immunoSEQ multiplex PCR, while TCRdb's copy carries only in-frame clones and drops some. The sample records millions of clones, 93% being singletons. Germline CDR1 is MNHEY and CDR2 is SMNVEV (reference sequence). V shed 5 bases, J shed 2 bases, and the junction held 7 bases outside the gene matches. The CDR3 has 16 residues. This record comes from a study of shared clonotypes between healthy human individuals. CD45RO-negative cells were positively selected for CCR7, leaving out terminally differentiated effector memory CD45RA+ cells.

Sequences were obtained from naive CD8+ T cells from PBMCs. The chain uses TRBV27 and TRBJ2-2; TRBD2 agrees at 8 bases. This TCR derives from a man in his late teens or twenties in good health. Some clones in this sample may be carry-over from other donors' samples. The DNA for the CDR3 is TGTGCCAGCAGTGCAAGGACTAGCTTCAACACCGGGGAGCTGTTTTTT. As protein: CASSARTSFNTGELFF.